A single T cell receptor (beta chain) is shown here with its context. Its recognized antigen is unknown. No qualities accompany the bases; no much larger clone lies one base away. The sample comes from a study of T cells in pancreatic ductal adenocarcinoma (dated by TCRdb to about 2017). About the full investigation: Surgically resected pancreatic ductal adenocarcinoma specimens were analyzed for the quantity, spatial distribution, and characteristics of both suppressive cells and tumor-infiltrating CD8+ T cells, an effort aimed at clarifying the adaptive T-cell response occurring naturally. Broader findings and caveats from the paper: Since most people with pancreatic cancer show up with disease that cannot be operated on, the resected cohort was biased toward the minority who had early-stage disease. Blood samples had more total productive templates and 7 to 9-fold more unique clonotypes than tumor samples. Comparisons of clonality between tumor and blood may be biased because tumors are enriched in CD45RO+ effector T cells rather than naive T cells, which biases the comparison toward lower diversity. There was no significant difference in T-cell clonality between tumor and blood, where mean clonality was about 0.112 for tumors and just over 0.07 for blood.

The selected pancreatic ductal adenocarcinoma patients had received surgery without neoadjuvant therapy. Peripheral blood was collected in heparin tubes, from which PBMCs were isolated by histopaque density gradient and cryopreserved in about 10% DMSO. Genomic DNA was extracted from six or seven PBMC and under ten flash-frozen tumor specimens using the DNeasy Blood and Tissue Kit with Proteinase K and RNase treatment. TCR beta CDR3 regions were amplified from genomic DNA using the immunoSEQ hsTCRB kit. High-throughput TRB CDR3 sequencing was performed on an Illumina HiSeq system. The paper's data handling went like this. Sequencing reads were analyzed with the immunoSEQ software, and nonproductive sequences with premature stops or frame-shifts were excluded. Clonality of the repertoire was calculated as one minus the Shannon entropy normalized by log2 of the number of unique productive sequences. The immuneACCESS repertoire file appears here via TCRdb, limited to in-frame rearrangements. These files lack a portion of the clones; in checked studies, under half of the deficit traces to unresolved V genes, and the cause of the others is not known. The DNA was the basis for D and trimming; V, J and clone size are from that table. The sample table lists 31,000 or so clones, 85% to 95% of them with a count of one. Together, the top ten hold less than 2.5% of the sample.

Cut back by 6 bases and 5 bases, the V and J ends lie 11 bases apart. The CDR3 covers 13 residues, taking in both the cysteine and the phenylalanine. This entry keeps only the CDR3 DNA: 39 bases, framed from base 1. Looking up the germline V gene yields CDR1 MNHNS and CDR2 SASEGT. This sequence originates from a human donor with pancreatic ductal adenocarcinoma. This chain joins TRBV6-1 to TRBJ1-5, with the D gene uncertain. Sequencing was carried out using PBMCs. The DNA sequence is as follows: TGTGCCAGCAGATTGACCGAATATCAGCCCCAGCATTTT. The resulting protein is CASRLTEYQPQHF.